Reported below is one T cell receptor (beta chain). These data belong to a study of T cells after yellow fever vaccination. TCRdb called the 5' RACE reads again in MiXCR, with one record for every CDR3 protein. This sample has around 610,000 distinct CDR3 sequences, with 13% found just once. Germline V gene sequence: CDR1 SGHAT, CDR2 FQDESV (reference sequence). The CDR3 sequence is 18 residues long. Germline trimming cut 8 bases from V and 6 bases from J; bases unmatched to any gene: 18. The sequence derives from a man between 25 and 39 years old who received the YFV17D yellow fever vaccine. This sequence joins TRBV11-1 and TRBJ2-1; 11 positions match TRBD2. The sequencing here drew on PBMCs, taken on the day of the yellow fever booster vaccination. The CDR3 coding sequence is TGTGCCAGCTCAAAACTTAGATCCGGGACTAGCGGTCGCAATGAGCAGTTCTTC. Translation: CASSKLRSGTSGRNEQFF.